The 31 T cell receptor beta chains presented below share a single source sample, sequenced in a study of graft-versus-host responses after intestinal transplantation (dated by TCRdb to about 2021). The method behind the library was the immunoSEQ multiplex PCR assay. Here the immuneACCESS table is served through TCRdb, limited to in-frame sequences with V and J called. Missing clones are a known gap in these copies; in checked studies unresolved V genes cover under half, and the rest lacks a known reason. For this sample the table gives about 90,000 clones, of which 90% to 95% were detected only once. The ten top clones hold 0.5% of the sample. The antigens these receptors bind are not known. The time point label on this specimen signifies: cells obtained before transplantation from donor or recipient. Sequencing was performed on unstimulated CD8+ T cells sorted from spleen or lymph node cells, taken before intestinal transplant. These receptors came from a human donor who received an intestinal transplant.

V and J are TRBV6-5 and TRBJ2-7; perhaps TRBD1 as D (5 bases). This CDR3 spans 15 amino acids. Deletions cut 0 bases from V and 2 bases from J, with 11 bases between. Germline V gene lookup returns CDR1 MNHEY and CDR2 SVGAGI. The CDR3 sequence: CASSYSNRYTYEQYF. The CDR3 region has the DNA TGTGCCAGCAGTTACTCGAACAGGTACACCTACGAGCAGTACTTC.

The genes are TRBV5-1 and TRBJ2-7, with 7 bases lining up with TRBD1. The germline gives CDR1 SGHRS, CDR2 YFSETQ. V lost 0 bases and J lost 2; bases outside the gene matches: 2. This CDR3 spans 14 amino acids. CDR3 residues: CASSLDRGPYEQYF. In DNA, the CDR3 is TGCGCCAGCAGCTTGGACAGGGGTCCCTACGAGCAGTACTTC.

For the CDR3, the DNA is TGTGCCAGTAGTATCAGGGTGGCCTACGAGCAGTACTTC. Translation gives CASSIRVAYEQYF. The rearrangement uses TRBV19 and TRBJ2-5; D is perhaps TRBD1 (5 bases). The J call is uncertain, as TRBJ2-7 better fits the DNA end. The CDR3 runs 13 residues. CDR1 LNHDA and CDR2 SQIVND come from the germline V gene (reference sequence).

The chain employs TRBV27 and TRBJ2-7; 7 nucleotides agree with TRBD2. The CDR3 is made up of 15 amino acids. The V gene's germline CDR1 is MNHEY and CDR2 SMNVEV (reference sequence). V shed 2 bases, J shed 3 bases, and the junction held 7 bases outside the gene matches. The CDR3 DNA reads as TGTGCCAGCAGTTTAGACCCGTCTAGCGGCTACGAGCAGTACTTC. Translating it yields CASSLDPSSGYEQYF.

The chain has TRBV2 and TRBJ2-1, with 8 bases that match TRBD2. This CDR3 is built from 15 residues. V lost 8 bases and J lost 2; bases outside the gene matches: 8. Germline CDR1 SNHLY, CDR2 FYNNEI. Written as DNA, the CDR3 is TGTGCCAGCCACGGGAGGGAGGGCCCCTACAATGAGCAGTTCTTC. As protein: CASHGREGPYNEQFF. Supplemented by reference TRBV2 and TRBJ2-1, the full variable domain reads EPEVTQTPSHQVTQMGQEVILRCVPISNHLYFYWYRQILGQKVEFLVSFYNNEISEKSEIFDDQFSVERPDGSNFTLKIRSTKLEDSAMYFCASHGREGPYNEQFFGPGTRLTVL.

The J gene is TRBJ2-2, the V gene TRBV5-5, with a weak D call TRBD1 (5 bases). The CDR3 covers 14 residues. Deletions cut 1 base from V and 5 bases from J, with 9 bases between. Germline CDR1 is SGHKS and CDR2 is YYEKEE (reference sequence). CDR3 sequence reads: CASSLRQGTGELFF. CDR3 nucleotide sequence: TGTGCCAGCAGCTTGAGGCAGGGAACCGGGGAGCTGTTTTTT.

The chain couples TRBV28 to TRBJ2-1; 7 positions match TRBD2. J lost 2 bases, V lost 6 bases, and 4 bases had no gene match. Germline V lookup: CDR1 MDHEN, CDR2 SYDVKM. This CDR3 contains 14 residues. The CDR3 spells CASRQSGTYNEQFF. Written as DNA, the CDR3 is TGTGCCAGCAGACAAAGCGGGACCTACAATGAGCAGTTCTTC.

The rearrangement links TRBV6-1 to TRBJ1-1; D is perhaps TRBD1 (5 bases). Germline assignment: CDR1 MNHNS and CDR2 SASEGT. This CDR3 has 15 residues. Trimming took 5 bases from V and 3 from J, leaving 16 bases between them. CDR3 amino acids: CASSPSGGRDTEAFF. CDR3 nucleotide sequence: TGTGCCAGCAGTCCTTCGGGGGGTCGAGACACTGAAGCTTTCTTT.

The rearrangement uses TRBV2 and TRBJ1-2, with TRBD1 identical over 10 bases. This CDR3 has 14 amino acids. CDR1 is SNHLY, CDR2 FYNNEI, per germline. V lost 8 bases and J lost 4; bases outside the gene matches: 7. The CDR3, as DNA: TGTGCCAGCGGTAGACAGGGGGCGTTCTATGGCTACACCTTC. Protein sequence: CASGRQGAFYGYTF.

A remark on this clone: A read error may account for a junction end that differs from germline. The chain uses TRBV6-5 and TRBJ1-2, with D hard to call. CDR3 length: 12 amino acids. Per germline, CDR1 MNHEY and CDR2 SVGAGI. The CDR3 is CASSYDSYGYSF. For the CDR3, the DNA is TGTGCCAGCAGTTACGACTCGTATGGCTACTCCTTC.

The V gene is TRBV5-5, the J gene TRBJ2-1; 7 bases match TRBD2. CDR3 length equals 14 residues. Germline V gene sequence: CDR1 SGHKS, CDR2 YYEKEE (reference sequence). Losses at the gene ends were 4 bases for V and 12 bases for J; bases not matched to a gene: 13. CDR3 DNA sequence: TGTGCCAGCAGCGTATACCGGGACTACCAAATGCAGTTCTTC. Translating it yields CASSVYRDYQMQFF.

The chain uses TRBV27 and TRBJ2-1, with 7 bases identical to TRBD2. CDR1 and CDR2 from the germline V gene are MNHEY and SMNVEV (reference sequence). CDR3 size: 16 residues. The V segment lost 2 bases and the J segment 1 base; nucleotides outside the gene matches: 5. The CDR3 loop reads CASSLRFSGSYNEQFF. The CDR3, as DNA: TGTGCCAGCAGTTTAAGATTTAGCGGGTCCTACAATGAGCAGTTCTTC.

This chain connects TRBV7-9 to TRBJ2-5; no reliable D call. The CDR3 runs to 13 residues. CDR1 and CDR2 (germline): SEHNR, FQNEAQ (reference sequence). Trimming pared 5 bases from V and 0 bases from J, leaving 7 bases between. The CDR3, as DNA: TGTGCCAGCAGCCCCGACTACCAAGAGACCCAGTACTTC. This codes for CASSPDYQETQYF.

The genes are TRBV30 and TRBJ2-3, with TRBD1 as a possible D gene (6 bases). V was trimmed by 0 bases and J by 3 bases, leaving 16 bases between them. Germline CDR1 and CDR2: GTSNPN and SVGIG (reference sequence). This CDR3 spans 16 amino acids. The CDR3 reads CAWSVRVRGLTDTQYF. In DNA form, the CDR3 reads TGTGCCTGGAGTGTACGTGTCAGGGGTTTAACAGATACGCAGTATTTT.

This chain joins TRBV9 and TRBJ1-1; no clear D. This CDR3 contains 13 residues. V was pared by 0 bases and J by 4 bases, with 7 bases between. CDR1 SGDLS and CDR2 YYNGEE come from the germline V gene. CDR3 residues: CASSVGTATEAFF. CDR3 DNA sequence: TGTGCCAGCAGCGTAGGTACAGCCACTGAAGCTTTCTTT. The full variable domain, completed using reference TRBV9 and TRBJ1-1, is DSGVTQTPKHLITATGQRVTLRCSPRSGDLSVYWYQQSLDQGLQFLIQYYNGEERAKGNILERFSAQQFPDLHSELNLSSLELGDSALYFCASSVGTATEAFFGQGTRLTVV.

This clone is medium-sized by share. The gene calls are TRBV29-1 and TRBJ2-7; weak D call: TRBD2 (5 bases). CDR1 is SQVTM and CDR2 is ANQGSEA in the germline V gene. The CDR3 runs to 16 residues. The V gene lost 2 bases and the J gene lost 0 bases, with 17 bases spanning the gap. The CDR3 nucleotides are TGCAGCGTTGAATTGGCGGTTGATGGGAGCTCCTACGAGCAGTACTTC. It specifies CSVELAVDGSSYEQYF.

Points on this clone: A read error may produce the germline difference seen at one junction end. The chain is built from TRBV11-2 and TRBJ2-7; a weak D match, TRBD1 (6 bases). Germline V gives CDR1 SGHAT, CDR2 FQNNGV. CDR3 length: 13 residues. Here the CDR3 DNA reads TGTGCCAGCAGCACCGGGACATCCTTCGAGCAGTACTTC. Protein product: CASSTGTSFEQYF.

The rearrangement uses TRBV6-5 and TRBJ2-1; D is perhaps TRBD2 (6 bases). CDR1 and CDR2 (germline): MNHEY, SVGAGI. V gave up 2 bases and J gave up 4 bases, with 9 bases separating them. The CDR3 totals 14 residues. The CDR3 sequence is CASSYGGVYNEQFF. Here the CDR3 DNA reads TGTGCCAGCAGTTACGGCGGGGTATACAATGAGCAGTTCTTC.

The V gene is TRBV6-1, the J gene TRBJ2-1; 12 bases are shared with TRBD2. This CDR3 has 21 amino acids. V gave up 1 base and J gave up 0 bases; unmatched junction bases: 13. Germline CDR1 MNHNS, CDR2 SASEGT. Here the CDR3 DNA reads TGTGCCAGCAGTGAAGTTCCCCCCACTAGCGGGAGGCTGGGCTCCTACAATGAGCAGTTCTTC. Protein sequence: CASSEVPPTSGRLGSYNEQFF.

In DNA form, the CDR3 reads TGTGCCAGCAGCTTAGGTGTGTCTAGCACAGATACGCAGTATTTT. Encoded protein: CASSLGVSSTDTQYF. This chain joins TRBV7-9 and TRBJ2-3; D remains unclear. The V end lost 1 base, the J end lost 0 bases, and 8 bases lay between the germline ends. This CDR3 is built from 15 residues. The germline gives CDR1 SEHNR, CDR2 FQNEAQ (reference sequence). The variable domain in full, completed from reference TRBV7-9 and TRBJ2-3, reads DTGVSQNPRHKITKRGQNVTFRCDPISEHNRLYWYRQTLGQGPEFLTYFQNEAQLEKSRLLSDRFSAERPKGSFSTLEIQRTEQGDSAMYLCASSLGVSSTDTQYFGPGTRLTVL.

As regards this clone: The same CDR3 can be traced to other DNA sequences in this sample. The chain employs TRBV9 and TRBJ1-1; weak D call: TRBD1 (5 bases). Trimming took off 2 bases at V and 3 bases at J, with 8 bases between the two ends. CDR3 length: 13 residues. Germline V lookup: CDR1 SGDLS, CDR2 YYNGEE. CDR3 in amino acids: CASSVGGYTEAFF. The DNA of the CDR3 is TGTGCCAGCAGCGTGGGGGGATACACTGAAGCTTTCTTT.

The chain couples TRBV2 to TRBJ2-7; TRBD2 matches 8 bases. This CDR3 comprises 16 residues. V was pared by 8 bases and J by 2 bases, with 14 bases of the junction left unmatched. Germline values: CDR1 SNHLY, CDR2 FYNNEI. The chain's CDR3 is CASRYDGGGGTYEQYF. CDR3 bases: TGTGCCAGCCGTTATGACGGGGGCGGGGGGACCTACGAGCAGTACTTC.

The chain couples TRBV4-3 to TRBJ1-2, with 8 bases lining up with TRBD1. The germline V gene has CDR1 LGHNA and CDR2 YSLEER. The ends lost 0 bases at V and 4 bases at J; junction bases unmatched: 1. CDR3 length equals 14 residues. The CDR3 DNA follows: TGCGCCAGCAGCCAAGAAACAGGGGGCTATGGCTACACCTTC. Protein sequence: CASSQETGGYGYTF.

The rearrangement uses TRBV7-2 and TRBJ2-7; possible D gene TRBD2, 5 bases. CDR1 is SGHTA and CDR2 is FQGNSA in the germline V gene. This CDR3 is built from 14 residues. V was cut by 5 bases and J by 3 bases, with 14 bases left in between. The CDR3 reads CASSPQAGDYEQYF. The CDR3 DNA reads as TGTGCCAGCAGCCCTCAAGCCGGGGACTACGAGCAGTACTTC.

The chain links TRBV7-9 to TRBJ2-7; unclear D gene. The germline gives CDR1 SEHNR, CDR2 FQNEAQ (reference sequence). The CDR3 runs to 14 residues. The ends were cut back, 1 base at V and 0 bases at J, with 7 bases in the middle. Here the CDR3 reads CASSLGASSYEQYF. In nucleotides, the CDR3 is TGTGCCAGCAGCTTAGGGGCCAGCTCCTACGAGCAGTACTTC.

The V call is TRBV5-6, the J call TRBJ1-1; the match to TRBD1 covers 7 bases. The trim removed 4 bases at V and 5 bases at J, leaving 8 bases unmatched. The CDR3 has 14 residues. Germline V gene data show CDR1 as SGHDT and CDR2 as YYEEEE. The CDR3 is CASSIGQEGTEAFF. As DNA, the CDR3 is TGTGCCAGCAGCATCGGACAGGAAGGAACTGAAGCTTTCTTT.

V usage is TRBV15 and J usage is TRBJ2-7, with TRBD1 matching 10 bases. Germline CDR1 is LNHNV and CDR2 is YYDKDF (reference sequence). This CDR3 comprises 15 residues. The J segment lost 3 bases and the V segment lost 3 bases, leaving 5 bases of the junction unmatched. As DNA, the CDR3 is TGTGCCACCAGCAGTTCGACAGGGGGCGGCTACGAGCAGTACTTC. It yields the protein CATSSSTGGGYEQYF.

The chain combines TRBV7-2 with TRBJ2-1, with D uncertain. Trimming cost V 5 bases and J 5 bases, with 16 bases left between them. There are 15 residues in the CDR3. Germline V gene data show CDR1 as SGHTA and CDR2 as FQGNSA. In DNA, the CDR3 is TGTGCCAGCAGCCTCCCAGATACACCCAACAATGAGCAGTTCTTC. Amino acids: CASSLPDTPNNEQFF.

The chain has TRBV9 and TRBJ2-7, with TRBD1 as a possible D gene (7 bases). Between the trimmed V and J ends, which lost 0 bases and 3 bases, there was a span of 19 bases. The CDR3 spans 17 residues. CDR1 SGDLS and CDR2 YYNGEE come from the germline V gene. CDR3 amino acids: CASSVGRGGQGDYEQYF. Written as DNA, the CDR3 is TGTGCCAGCAGCGTAGGGCGAGGGGGGCAGGGGGACTACGAGCAGTACTTC.

V gene TRBV5-6 combines with J gene TRBJ1-1; TRBD1 agrees at 12 bases. The CDR3 is made up of 16 amino acids. Germline lookup yields CDR1 SGHDT and CDR2 YYEEEE. Germline trimming cut 4 bases from V and 1 base from J; bases unmatched to any gene: 5. The CDR3 nucleotides read TGTGCCAGCAGCACGGGACAGGGGGCCGGGAACACTGAAGCTTTCTTT. Protein product: CASSTGQGAGNTEAFF.

The chain has TRBV5-5 and TRBJ2-2, with D possibly matching TRBD2 (6 bases). Germline CDR1 reads SGHKS; CDR2 reads YYEKEE (reference sequence). The V end lost 2 bases, the J end lost 1 base, and 12 bases lay between the germline ends. The CDR3 has 16 amino acids. The CDR3 coding sequence is TGTGCCAGCAGCTTACCGGGACTCCGGAACACCGGGGAGCTGTTTTTT. It encodes CASSLPGLRNTGELFF.